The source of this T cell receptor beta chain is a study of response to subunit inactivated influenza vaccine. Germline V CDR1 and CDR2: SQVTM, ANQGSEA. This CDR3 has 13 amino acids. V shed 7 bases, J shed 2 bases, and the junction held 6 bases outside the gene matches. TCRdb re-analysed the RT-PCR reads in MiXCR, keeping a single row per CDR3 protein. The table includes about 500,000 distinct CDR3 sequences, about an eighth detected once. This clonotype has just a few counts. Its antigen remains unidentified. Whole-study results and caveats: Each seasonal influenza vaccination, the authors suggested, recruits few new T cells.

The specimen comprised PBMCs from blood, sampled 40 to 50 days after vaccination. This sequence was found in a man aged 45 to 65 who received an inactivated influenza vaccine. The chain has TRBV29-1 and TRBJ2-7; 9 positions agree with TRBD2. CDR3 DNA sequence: TGCAGCGCTAAGACTAGCGGAACCTACGAGCAGTACTTC. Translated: CSAKTSGTYEQYF.